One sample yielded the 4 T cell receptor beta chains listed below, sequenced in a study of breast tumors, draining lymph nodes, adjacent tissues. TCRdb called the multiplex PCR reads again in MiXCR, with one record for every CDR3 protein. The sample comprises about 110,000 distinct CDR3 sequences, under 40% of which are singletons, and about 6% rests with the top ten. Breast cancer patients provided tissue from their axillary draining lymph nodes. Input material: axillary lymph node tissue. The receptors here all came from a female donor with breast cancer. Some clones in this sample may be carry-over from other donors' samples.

CDR3 in amino acids: CACSRTGDTEAFF. Written as DNA, the CDR3 is TGTGCCTGCTCAAGGACAGGTGACACTGAAGCTTTCTTT. The V gene is TRBV30, the J gene TRBJ1-1; 7 nucleotides line up with TRBD1. After removal of 6 bases from V and 3 bases from J, the junction contained 7 bases not matched to a gene. The length of the CDR3 is 13 residues. CDR1 is GTSNPN and CDR2 is SVGIG in the germline V gene (reference sequence).

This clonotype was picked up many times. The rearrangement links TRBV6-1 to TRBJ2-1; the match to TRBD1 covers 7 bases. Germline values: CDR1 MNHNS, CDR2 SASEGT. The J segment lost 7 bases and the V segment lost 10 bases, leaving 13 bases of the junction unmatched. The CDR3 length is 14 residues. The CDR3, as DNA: TGTGCCACCGTACAGGGGTGGGGCGATAATGAGCAGTTCTTC. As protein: CATVQGWGDNEQFF.

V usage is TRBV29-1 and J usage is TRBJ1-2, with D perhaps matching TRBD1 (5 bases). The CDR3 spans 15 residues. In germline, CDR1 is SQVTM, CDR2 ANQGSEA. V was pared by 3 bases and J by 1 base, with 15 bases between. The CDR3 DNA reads TGCAGCGTTGATGGAGGTGGGCAGGGTAACTATGGCTACACCTTC. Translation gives CSVDGGGQGNYGYTF.

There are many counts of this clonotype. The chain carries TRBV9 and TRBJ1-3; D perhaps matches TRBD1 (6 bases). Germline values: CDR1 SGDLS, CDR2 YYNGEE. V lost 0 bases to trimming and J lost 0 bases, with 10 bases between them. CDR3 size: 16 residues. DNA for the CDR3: TGTGCCAGCAGCGTAGAGACAGGCCACTCTGGAAACACCATATATTTT. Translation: CASSVETGHSGNTIYF.